These 14 T cell receptor beta chains share one sample of origin, sequenced in a study of shared T cell receptors in the human thymus. The method was immunoSEQ multiplex PCR; TCRdb's version includes in-frame clones alone and lacks a portion of them. The profile covers roughly 660,000 clones, with roughly 90% appearing a single time and around 0.0099% taken by the ten largest. The sample was also reused in another study, on human thymus T cells.

The sequenced material came from thymocytes. These receptors were taken from a boy less than two years old with a congenital heart defect.

The chain has TRBV19 and TRBJ2-7; D is perhaps TRBD2 (5 bases). Per germline, CDR1 LNHDA and CDR2 SQIVND (reference sequence). This CDR3 contains 14 residues. The V and J ends lost 1 base and 3 bases respectively, with 10 bases between them. DNA for the CDR3: TGTGCCAGTAGTATAGGGGGAGATAACTACGAGCAGTACTTC. Protein sequence: CASSIGGDNYEQYF.

The count of this clone is one. V and J are TRBV14 and TRBJ2-1; tentative D call: TRBD2 (6 bases). CDR3 length equals 17 residues. Germline assignment: CDR1 SGHDN and CDR2 FVKESK. Trimming removed 0 bases at V and 0 bases at J, with 12 bases between. The CDR3 loop reads CASSQDVEGGSYNEQFF. CDR3 bases: TGTGCCAGCAGCCAAGACGTTGAGGGAGGCTCCTACAATGAGCAGTTCTTC. The full variable domain, completed using reference TRBV14 and TRBJ2-1, is EAGVTQFPSHSVIEKGQTVTLRCDPISGHDNLYWYRRVMGKEIKFLLHFVKESKQDESGMPNNRFLAERTGGTYSTLKVQPAELEDSGVYFCASSQDVEGGSYNEQFFGPGTRLTVL.

The rearrangement uses TRBV5-1 and TRBJ2-5, with TRBD1 matching 7 bases. Germline values: CDR1 SGHRS, CDR2 YFSETQ. V trimming: 0 bases; J trimming: 5 bases; junction bases outside the gene matches: 13. This CDR3 comprises 17 residues. CDR3 nucleotides: TGCGCCAGCAGCTTGGACGCAAGGGGGCCCGGTGAGGAGACCCAGTACTTC. This translates into CASSLDARGPGEETQYF. Variable domain in full (rest from reference TRBV5-1 and TRBJ2-5): KAGVTQTPRYLIKTRGQQVTLSCSPISGHRSVSWYQQTPGQGLQFLFEYFSETQRNKGNFPGRFSGRQFSNSRSEMNVSTLELGDSALYLCASSLDARGPGEETQYFGPGTRLLVL.

This clone was seen a few times. The chain employs TRBV28 and TRBJ1-1, with 8 bases aligning to TRBD1. Germline lookup yields CDR1 MDHEN and CDR2 SYDVKM. The V and J ends lost 6 bases and 4 bases, in that order; junction bases with no gene match: 13. CDR3 length: 16 amino acids. CDR3 DNA sequence: TGTGCCAGCAGCCCGCCCCCCAGGGGGCGGATCACTGAAGCTTTCTTT. Amino acids: CASSPPPRGRITEAFF. Full variable domain (remainder filled in from reference TRBV28 and TRBJ1-1): DVKVTQSSRYLVKRTGEKVFLECVQDMDHENMFWYRQDPGLGLRLIYFSYDVKMKEKGDIPEGYSVSREKKERFSLILESASTNQTSMYLCASSPPPRGRITEAFFGQGTRLTVV.

V is TRBV4-3 and J is TRBJ2-3; D unresolved. V was cut by 0 bases and J by 7 bases, with 17 bases left in between. CDR3 length: 16 amino acids. Germline V CDR1 and CDR2: LGHNA, YSLEER. In DNA, the CDR3 is TGCGCCAGCAGCCAAGATACAGTTTCCCCCCACAATACGCAGTATTTT. Translating it yields CASSQDTVSPHNTQYF.

The chain uses TRBV6-1 and TRBJ1-4; no clear D. Germline V gene lookup returns CDR1 MNHNS and CDR2 SASEGT. The CDR3 length is 13 residues. The V end lost 7 bases, the J end lost 0 bases, and 6 bases lay between the germline ends. In DNA form, the CDR3 reads TGTGCCAGCACCGCAGCAACTAATGAAAAACTGTTTTTT. Its translation is CASTAATNEKLFF.

V gene TRBV6-5 combines with J gene TRBJ2-2; tentative D call: TRBD1 (5 bases). This CDR3 spans 14 amino acids. The V gene lost 2 bases and the J gene lost 6 bases, with 10 bases spanning the gap. Per germline, CDR1 MNHEY and CDR2 SVGAGI. DNA for the CDR3: TGTGCCAGCAGTTACGCAGGGTTCGCCGGGGAGCTGTTTTTT. Translation: CASSYAGFAGELFF.

J is TRBJ2-4 and V is TRBV12-5; D is possibly TRBD2 (7 bases). Germline lookup yields CDR1 LGHNT and CDR2 FRNRAP. V lost 4 bases and J 0 bases, leaving 19 bases between the germline ends. CDR3 length equals 18 residues. CDR3 DNA sequence: TGTGCTAGTGGTTGGGGCGGCCCGCGGGGGCAAGCCAAAAACATTCAGTACTTC. Protein sequence: CASGWGGPRGQAKNIQYF.

This clone turned up a few times. The chain joins TRBV18 to TRBJ2-2; 8 positions match TRBD2. Germline-derived CDR1 and CDR2 are KGHSH and LQKENI. The J segment lost 3 bases and the V segment lost 10 bases, leaving 10 bases of the junction unmatched. CDR3 length equals 15 residues. As DNA, the CDR3 is TGTGCCATCCGAGAGCGGGAGAAGGACACCGGGGAGCTGTTTTTT. This sequence encodes CAIREREKDTGELFF.

The rearrangement links TRBV29-1 to TRBJ2-7; the D is unclear. The germline CDR1 and CDR2 sequences are SQVTM and ANQGSEA. This CDR3 contains 11 residues. The V gene lost 3 bases and the J gene lost 2 bases, with 5 bases spanning the gap. The DNA of the CDR3 is TGCAGCGTTGAGGGCACCTACGAGCAGTACTTC. Its protein is CSVEGTYEQYF.

The rearrangement uses TRBV6-5 and TRBJ1-1; TRBD1 agrees at 7 bases. Trimming cost V 7 bases and J 11 bases; bases outside gene matches: 13. The germline V gene has CDR1 MNHEY and CDR2 SVGAGI. This CDR3 region has 13 residues. The CDR3 protein is CASKQTGHSGAFF. DNA of the CDR3: TGTGCCAGCAAACAGACAGGGCACTCGGGTGCTTTCTTT.

The V gene is TRBV19, the J gene TRBJ2-7; 9 nucleotides align to TRBD1. CDR3 length: 15 amino acids. V lost 3 bases to trimming and J lost 3 bases; unmatched junction nucleotides: 6. Germline V gene lookup returns CDR1 LNHDA and CDR2 SQIVND (reference sequence). The CDR3 bases are TGTGCCAGTAGTATCTCAGGGGACAGGGACTACGAGCAGTACTTC. It specifies CASSISGDRDYEQYF.

This sequence joins TRBV6-6 and TRBJ1-2, with unresolved D. CDR1 MNHNY and CDR2 SVGAGI come from the germline V gene (reference sequence). The CDR3 covers 14 residues. With 0 bases removed from V and 4 bases from J, the gap between germline ends came to 9 bases. CDR3 DNA: TGTGCCAGCAGTTACTCAGAGGGATGCTATGGCTACACCTTC. Translation: CASSYSEGCYGYTF.

V and J are TRBV19 and TRBJ2-7; D is perhaps TRBD1 (6 bases). Per the germline V gene, CDR1 is LNHDA and CDR2 is SQIVND (reference sequence). Between the trimmed V and J ends, which lost 6 bases and 2 bases, there was a span of 17 bases. The CDR3 sequence is 15 residues long. For the CDR3, the DNA is TGTGCCAGTAGCGAGATACAGGGTAATACCTACGAGCAGTACTTC. This gives the protein CASSEIQGNTYEQYF.